A single sample gave rise to the 25 T cell receptor beta chains below, sequenced in a study of cytotoxic CD8 clonotypes in ibrutinib-treated CLL. Sequenced by immunoSEQ multiplex PCR; TCRdb stores in-frame clones only, minus some. This sample has about 130,000 clones, with around three quarters found just once. The sequencing here drew on PBMCs, taken after 12 months of ibrutinib treatment. The receptors stem from a human donor with chronic lymphocytic leukemia.

This chain joins TRBV6-1 and TRBJ1-1; D is undetermined. CDR1 MNHNS and CDR2 SASEGT come from the germline V gene. The CDR3 has 12 residues. V gave up 6 bases and J gave up 1 base, with 6 bases separating them. The CDR3 DNA sequence: TGTGCCAGCAGCGAGACGAACACTGAAGCTTTCTTT. This translates into CASSETNTEAFF.

V and J are TRBV10-3 and TRBJ1-5, with D tentatively TRBD1 (6 bases). The CDR3 sequence is 15 residues long. Germline CDR1 and CDR2: ENHRY and SYGVKD. Trimming took 4 bases from V and 6 from J, leaving 16 bases between them. The CDR3 loop is CAISALKGEVQPQHF. CDR3 sequence (DNA): TGTGCCATCAGTGCCCTAAAGGGGGAGGTTCAGCCCCAGCATTTT.

The sample holds one count of this clone. The rearrangement links TRBV27 to TRBJ2-1, with 10 bases identical to TRBD2. This CDR3 comprises 20 residues. CDR1 is MNHEY, CDR2 SMNVEV, per germline (reference sequence). V shed 7 bases, J shed 0 bases, and the junction held 18 bases outside the gene matches. The CDR3 spells CASKGSGAGGMSSSYNEQFF. The CDR3 bases are TGTGCCAGCAAAGGGAGCGGAGCGGGAGGGATGAGTAGCTCCTACAATGAGCAGTTCTTC.

This rearrangement joins TRBV10-3 to TRBJ1-5; D gene ambiguous. The germline V gene encodes CDR1 ENHRY and CDR2 SYGVKD. The CDR3 is made up of 12 amino acids. Trimming cost V 1 base and J 8 bases, with 6 bases left between them. The CDR3 region is CAISEYLEPQHF. CDR3 DNA sequence: TGTGCCATCAGTGAGTATCTGGAGCCCCAGCATTTT.

This clone was picked up a small number of times. This sequence joins TRBV10-2 and TRBJ1-1, with D possibly TRBD1 on 6 matching bases. V lost 3 bases, J lost 8 bases, and 10 bases lay in between. The germline CDR1 and CDR2 sequences are WSHSY and SAAADI. The CDR3 is 12 amino acids. This CDR3 reads CASSEWTAEAFF. The CDR3 DNA reads as TGCGCCAGCAGTGAATGGACAGCGGAAGCTTTCTTT.

The chain uses TRBV9 and TRBJ2-1; D remains ambiguous. Germline values: CDR1 SGDLS, CDR2 YYNGEE. The CDR3 has 15 residues. V gave up 4 bases and J gave up 0 bases, with 11 bases separating them. The DNA of the CDR3 is TGTGCCAGCAGCCCCGTCTCAAGCTCCTACAATGAGCAGTTCTTC. Translating gives CASSPVSSSYNEQFF.

The V gene is TRBV15, the J gene TRBJ1-4; D remains unclear. This CDR3 has 15 amino acids. The ends were cut back, 0 bases at V and 0 bases at J, with 5 bases in the middle. Germline V gene data show CDR1 as LNHNV and CDR2 as YYDKDF (reference sequence). This CDR3 is CATSREVATNEKLFF. CDR3 coding DNA: TGTGCCACCAGCAGAGAGGTTGCAACTAATGAAAAACTGTTTTTT.

The genes are TRBV2 and TRBJ2-7; D not certain. V lost 7 bases, J lost 0 bases, and 4 bases lay in between. CDR3 length: 11 amino acids. The germline V gene encodes CDR1 SNHLY and CDR2 FYNNEI. CDR3 amino acids: CASTVSYEQYF. In DNA form, the CDR3 reads TGTGCCAGCACGGTCTCCTACGAGCAGTACTTC.

This clone was counted between two and nine times. The chain recombines TRBV10-1 with TRBJ1-5, with unresolved D. Trimming shortened V by 3 bases and J by 5 bases, and 8 bases separated the two germline ends. This CDR3 is built from 13 residues. Germline V gene lookup returns CDR1 WNHNN and CDR2 SYGVQD (reference sequence). The CDR3 region has the DNA TGCGCCAGCAGTGAAAGGCAGGATCAGCCCCAGCATTTT. Protein product: CASSERQDQPQHF.

The rearrangement uses TRBV20-1 and TRBJ1-5; D is unclear. This CDR3 is built from 11 residues. Germline-derived CDR1 and CDR2 are DFQATT and SNEGSKA (reference sequence). V lost 3 bases, J lost 0 bases, and 0 bases lay in between. The CDR3 protein is CSASSNQPQHF. The DNA of the CDR3 is TGCAGTGCTAGTAGCAATCAGCCCCAGCATTTT.

This clone has just one count. V and J are TRBV5-4 and TRBJ2-1; the D gene is possibly TRBD2 (6 bases). CDR1 and CDR2 (germline): SGHNT, YYREEE (reference sequence). The ends were cut back, 2 bases at V and 3 bases at J, with 12 bases in the middle. The CDR3 length is 15 residues. Here the CDR3 DNA reads TGTGCCAGCAGCTTCCGCGGGGCCCTCTACAATGAGCAGTTCTTC. This encodes CASSFRGALYNEQFF.

This clone was observed a handful of times. This chain links TRBV5-5 with TRBJ2-7, with 14 nucleotides matching TRBD2. Germline V lookup: CDR1 SGHKS, CDR2 YYEKEE (reference sequence). The length of the CDR3 is 17 residues. Trimming took 2 bases from V and 2 from J; bases not matched to a gene: 6. DNA of the CDR3: TGTGCCAGCAGCTTAGGGACTAGCGGGAGTTCGGCCTACGAGCAGTACTTC. This translates into CASSLGTSGSSAYEQYF.

The chain is built from TRBV5-1 and TRBJ2-1, with 10 bases matching TRBD2. Per the germline V gene, CDR1 is SGHRS and CDR2 is YFSETQ. J was trimmed by 5 bases and V by 0 bases; bases with no gene match: 8. This CDR3 contains 17 residues. This chain's CDR3 is CASSLAILAGQNNEQFF. The CDR3 nucleotides are TGCGCCAGCAGCTTGGCTATACTAGCGGGGCAAAACAATGAGCAGTTCTTC. The full variable domain, completed using reference TRBV5-1 and TRBJ2-1, is KAGVTQTPRYLIKTRGQQVTLSCSPISGHRSVSWYQQTPGQGLQFLFEYFSETQRNKGNFPGRFSGRQFSNSRSEMNVSTLELGDSALYLCASSLAILAGQNNEQFFGPGTRLTVL.

This clone has only a few counts. The rearrangement links TRBV19 to TRBJ1-4, with unresolved D. Trimming took 2 bases from V and 0 from J, leaving 4 bases between them. CDR1 and CDR2 (germline): LNHDA, SQIVND (reference sequence). CDR3 length: 14 amino acids. The CDR3 DNA follows: TGTGCCAGTAGTATAAGGACAACTAATGAAAAACTGTTTTTT. It yields the protein CASSIRTTNEKLFF.

The rearrangement joins TRBV19 to TRBJ2-5, with 10 bases matching TRBD2. The germline V gene encodes CDR1 LNHDA and CDR2 SQIVND (reference sequence). V shed 7 bases and J 3 bases; nucleotides not matched to a gene: 2. The CDR3 is 13 residues long. CDR3 coding DNA: TGTGCCAGTACCCTAGCGGGAGAAGAGACCCAGTACTTC. This translates into CASTLAGEETQYF. Based on the CDR3 plus reference TRBV19 and TRBJ2-5, the full variable domain is DGGITQSPKYLFRKEGQNVTLSCEQNLNHDAMYWYRQDPGQGLRLIYYSQIVNDFQKGDIAEGYSVSREKKESFPLTVTSAQKNPTAFYLCASTLAGEETQYFGPGTRLLVL.

The V and J genes are TRBV5-1 and TRBJ1-1; unclear D gene. Germline V gene data show CDR1 as SGHRS and CDR2 as YFSETQ. V dropped 0 bases and J dropped 8 bases, with 8 bases sitting between them. This CDR3 has 12 residues. The CDR3 DNA follows: TGCGCCAGCAGCTTGGACGGATTCGAAGCTTTCTTT. Its protein product is CASSLDGFEAFF.

The V call is TRBV7-9, the J call TRBJ2-4, with TRBD1 matching 8 bases. Germline V gene lookup returns CDR1 SEHNR and CDR2 FQNEAQ (reference sequence). Trimming at V came to 6 bases and at J to 7 bases, leaving 20 bases not matched to a gene. The CDR3 extends over 18 amino acids. This CDR3 is CASSQPQGAWVPKNIQYF. In DNA form, the CDR3 reads TGTGCCAGCAGTCAACCCCAGGGGGCTTGGGTGCCAAAGAACATTCAGTACTTC.

The chain recombines TRBV6-5 with TRBJ2-7, with 12 positions matching TRBD1. CDR3 size: 14 residues. The junction had 8 bases not matched to a gene; V was cut back by 7 bases and J by 7 bases. In germline, CDR1 is MNHEY, CDR2 SVGAGI. The CDR3 here is CASIPGQGAREQYF. Here the CDR3 DNA reads TGTGCCAGCATTCCGGGACAGGGGGCGCGAGAGCAGTACTTC.

Turning to this clone: Distinct nucleotide sequences in the sample also encode this CDR3. This chain links TRBV30 with TRBJ2-3, with D hard to call. The CDR3 covers 11 residues. Trimming stripped 1 base from V and 3 bases from J, with 2 bases between. CDR1 is GTSNPN, CDR2 SVGIG, per germline (reference sequence). The CDR3 loop reads CAWSGTDTQYF. Here the CDR3 DNA reads TGTGCCTGGAGTGGTACAGATACGCAGTATTTT.

This chain links TRBV7-6 with TRBJ2-1; either TRBD1 or TRBD2 may supply D (5 bases each). The V and J ends lost 2 bases and 6 bases respectively, with 11 bases between them. This CDR3 is 14 amino acids long. The germline CDR1 and CDR2 sequences are SGHVS and FNYEAQ. CDR3 in amino acids: CASSLLGASNEQFF. DNA of the CDR3: TGTGCCAGCAGCTTACTCGGGGCTAGCAATGAGCAGTTCTTC.

This sequence joins TRBV9 and TRBJ1-2; D call uncertain. There are 13 residues in the CDR3. V was clipped by 0 bases and J by 8 bases, with 11 bases between them. Germline V gene data show CDR1 as SGDLS and CDR2 as YYNGEE. CDR3 sequence reads: CASSVAPEGGYTF. As DNA, the CDR3 is TGTGCCAGCAGCGTAGCTCCCGAGGGAGGCTACACCTTC.

This clone was seen a handful of times. The chain links TRBV7-2 to TRBJ2-2, with 7 nucleotides matching TRBD1. This CDR3 comprises 13 residues. After removal of 5 bases from V and 5 bases from J, the junction contained 2 bases not matched to a gene. Germline CDR1 and CDR2: SGHTA and FQGNSA. DNA for the CDR3: TGTGCCAGCAGCGGACAGGTGACCGGGGAGCTGTTTTTT. It translates to CASSGQVTGELFF.

The V gene is TRBV9, the J gene TRBJ2-1, with 7 positions matching TRBD2. With V trimmed by 3 bases and J by 4 bases, 7 bases remained unmatched. Looked up from germline, CDR1 is SGDLS and CDR2 is YYNGEE. CDR3 length: 15 residues. CDR3 nucleotide sequence: TGTGCCAGCAGCGCAACGGGGGGTCCTTACAATGAGCAGTTCTTC. Protein product: CASSATGGPYNEQFF.

V usage is TRBV4-3 and J usage is TRBJ1-1, with a possible D match to TRBD1 (6 bases). V lost 1 base and J lost 3, with 15 bases in between. The length of the CDR3 is 16 residues. Germline V lookup: CDR1 LGHNA, CDR2 YSLEER. The CDR3 DNA sequence: TGCGCCAGCAGCCAAGCGAGGGGGATGAAGGACACTGAAGCTTTCTTT. It translates to CASSQARGMKDTEAFF.

This clone is a singleton in its sample. This chain connects TRBV19 to TRBJ2-3, with TRBD2 identical over 14 bases. CDR1 is LNHDA and CDR2 is SQIVND in the germline V gene (reference sequence). The CDR3 loop spans 16 amino acids. V was clipped by 7 bases and J by 3 bases; unmatched bases: 6. The CDR3 spells CASTQGLAGVTDTQYF. As DNA, the CDR3 is TGTGCCAGTACCCAGGGACTAGCGGGAGTTACAGATACGCAGTATTTT.